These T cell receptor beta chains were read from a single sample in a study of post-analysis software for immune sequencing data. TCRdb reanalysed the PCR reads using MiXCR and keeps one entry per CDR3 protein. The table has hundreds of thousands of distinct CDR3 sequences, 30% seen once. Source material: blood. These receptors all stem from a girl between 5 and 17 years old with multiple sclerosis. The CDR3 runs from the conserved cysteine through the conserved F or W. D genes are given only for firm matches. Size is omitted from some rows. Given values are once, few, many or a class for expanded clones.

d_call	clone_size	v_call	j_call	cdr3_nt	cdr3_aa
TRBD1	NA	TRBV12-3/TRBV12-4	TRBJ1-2	TGTGCCACTTCAAACAGGGGTGGTGGCTACACCTTC	CATSNRGGGYTF
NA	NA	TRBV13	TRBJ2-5	TGTGCCAGCGGCCCTCAGAGGGGGACCCAGTACTTC	CASGPQRGTQYF
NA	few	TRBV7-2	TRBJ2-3	TGTGCCAGCAGGCGAGGTGGTTCAGATACGCAGTATTTT	CASRRGGSDTQYF
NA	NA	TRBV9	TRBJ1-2	TGTGCCAGCAGCGTAGATTTCCAGCGCGGCTACACCTTC	CASSVDFQRGYTF
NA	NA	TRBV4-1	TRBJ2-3	TGCGCCAGCAGCCAAGACCGGGTGGAAACAAGGACAGATACGCAGTATTTT	CASSQDRVETRTDTQYF
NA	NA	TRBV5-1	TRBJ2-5	TGCGCCAGCAGCTCATTATCTCTGGAGACCCAGTACTTC	CASSSLSLETQYF
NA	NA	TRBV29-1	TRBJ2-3	TGCAGCGTGGTCCTGCGGAGCGCAGATACGCAGTATTTT	CSVVLRSADTQYF
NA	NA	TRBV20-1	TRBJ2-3	TGCAGTGCACACACGGAGTCGCACAGGGTTAGCACAGATACGCAGTATTTT	CSAHTESHRVSTDTQYF
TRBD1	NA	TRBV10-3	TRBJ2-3	TGTGCCATCAGTGAAACCGGGACAGGGGGCAAAGCAGATACGCAGTATTTT	CAISETGTGGKADTQYF
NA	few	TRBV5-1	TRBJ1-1	TGCGCCAGCAGCTTCTCGGCGGACACTGAAGCTTTCTTT	CASSFSADTEAFF
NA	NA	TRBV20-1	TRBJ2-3	TGCAGTGCTAGGGGGCGGGGAGACACAGATACGCAGTATTTT	CSARGRGDTDTQYF
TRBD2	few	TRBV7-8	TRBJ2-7	TGTGCCAGCAGCCAGAGGGGACTAGCGGGAGTCGAGCAGTACTTC	CASSQRGLAGVEQYF
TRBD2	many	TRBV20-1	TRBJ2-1	TGCAGTGCTGGACGTTGGACTAGCGGGTACAATGAGCAGTTCTTC	CSAGRWTSGYNEQFF
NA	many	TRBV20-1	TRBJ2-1	TGCAGTGCTAGCGGTCGGTGGCAGGGGATGAATGAGCAGTTCTTC	CSASGRWQGMNEQFF
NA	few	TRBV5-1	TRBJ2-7	TGCGCCAGCAGCCTTGAACCGGGATCACTATGGGAGCAGTACTTC	CASSLEPGSLWEQYF
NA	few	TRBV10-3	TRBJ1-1	TGTGCCATCAGAGGCACGAATGACCCTGTCGCTGAAGCTTTCTTT	CAIRGTNDPVAEAFF
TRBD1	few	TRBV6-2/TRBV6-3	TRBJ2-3	TGTGCCGCACAAAAGGACAGGGCCACAGATACGCAGTATTTT	CAAQKDRATDTQYF
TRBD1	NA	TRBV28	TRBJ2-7	TGTGCCATTTTCTTGACAGGGTCTTCCAACGAGCAGTACTTC	CAIFLTGSSNEQYF
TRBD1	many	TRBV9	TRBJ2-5	TGTGCCAGCAGCCCTTGGACAGGGAGGGAGACCCAGTACTTC	CASSPWTGRETQYF
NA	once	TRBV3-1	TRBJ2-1	TGTGCCAGCAGCTCCCTCTCGGGAGTAATCAATGAGCAGTTCTTC	CASSSLSGVINEQFF
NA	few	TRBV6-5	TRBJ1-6	TGTGCCAGCAGTTCCCCGACGGGGGAGGGCTCACCCCTCCACTTT	CASSSPTGEGSPLHF
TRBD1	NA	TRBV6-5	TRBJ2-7	TGTGCCAGCAGTTTTGGACAGGGGGCAGTCGAGCAGTACTTC	CASSFGQGAVEQYF
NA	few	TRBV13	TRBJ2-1	TGTGCCAGCAATGGTACGGGGGGCTATGAGCAGTTCTTC	CASNGTGGYEQFF
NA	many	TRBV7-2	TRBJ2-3	TGTGCCAGCAGCTCTAGGGCAGATACGCAGTATTTT	CASSSRADTQYF
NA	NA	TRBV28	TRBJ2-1	TGTGCCAGCCTTTCCCGGAGGGTGGGCCGGAATGAGCAGTTCTTC	CASLSRRVGRNEQFF
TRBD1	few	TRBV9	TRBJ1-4	TGTGCCAGCAGCGGACGACAGGGGACCCCAAATGAAAAACTGTTTTTT	CASSGRQGTPNEKLFF
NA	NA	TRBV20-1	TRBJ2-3	TGCAGTGCCAAGAGACCGGCGGTTTCGACGGATACGCAGTATTTT	CSAKRPAVSTDTQYF
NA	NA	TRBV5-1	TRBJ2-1	TGCGCCAGCAGCTTGGTTTTGAGGGCCCCCAACAATGAGCAGTTCTTC	CASSLVLRAPNNEQFF
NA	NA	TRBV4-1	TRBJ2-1	TGCGCCAGCAGCCAAGGCGAAGGGGGGGTGGGAAATGAGCAGTTCTTC	CASSQGEGGVGNEQFF
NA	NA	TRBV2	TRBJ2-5	TGTGCCAGCATAACAGAGGGAGAGACCCAGTACTTC	CASITEGETQYF
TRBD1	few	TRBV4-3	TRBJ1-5	TGCGCCAGCAGCCAAGATGGCAGGGGGGGTCAGCCCCAGCATTTT	CASSQDGRGGQPQHF
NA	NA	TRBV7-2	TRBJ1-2	TGTGCCAGCAGCCCGCGGCGACGGGACTATGGCTACACCTTC	CASSPRRRDYGYTF
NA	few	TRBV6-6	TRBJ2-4	TGTGCCAGCAGTTACGGGGCCAAAAACATTCAGTACTTC	CASSYGAKNIQYF
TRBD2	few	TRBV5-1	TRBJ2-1	TGCGCCAGCAGCCGGGACTTAGCGGGGGCCTACAATGAGCAGTTCTTC	CASSRDLAGAYNEQFF
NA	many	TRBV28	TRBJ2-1	TGTGCCAGCAGTTCCCCCAGCTGGGGAAACAATGAGCAGTTCTTC	CASSSPSWGNNEQFF
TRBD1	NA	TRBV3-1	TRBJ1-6	TGTGCCAGCAGCCAAGATGTACAGGGGAATTCACCCCTCCACTTT	CASSQDVQGNSPLHF
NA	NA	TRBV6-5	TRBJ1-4	TGTGCCAGCGGTAGGGTGGCAGCCTCTAATGAAAAACTGTTTTTT	CASGRVAASNEKLFF
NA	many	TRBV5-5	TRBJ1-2	TGTGCCAGCAGCTTATCCCAAAACTATGGCTACACCTTC	CASSLSQNYGYTF
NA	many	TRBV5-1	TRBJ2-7	TGCGCCAGCAGCGGAGGTCCCCCCTACGAGCAGTACTTC	CASSGGPPYEQYF
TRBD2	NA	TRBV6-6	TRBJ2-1	TGTGCCAGCAGTTACTCGGGCGGGAGCCTGTTCTTC	CASSYSGGSLFF
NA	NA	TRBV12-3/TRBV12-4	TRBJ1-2	TGTGCCACGAGAACAGGGAGCTATGGCTACACCTTC	CATRTGSYGYTF
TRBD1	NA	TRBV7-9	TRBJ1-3	TGTGCCAGCACACAGGGGATCTACTCTGGAAACACCATATATTTT	CASTQGIYSGNTIYF
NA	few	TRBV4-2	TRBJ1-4	TGTGCCAGCAGCCGGTCAACTAATGAAAAACTGTTTTTT	CASSRSTNEKLFF
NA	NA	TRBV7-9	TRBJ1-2	TGTGCCAGCGGGAAAGTGGAGGGTTCGAATGGCTACACCTTC	CASGKVEGSNGYTF
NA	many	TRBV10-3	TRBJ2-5	TGTGCCATCAGGAGACTCGAGGGCAGACAAGAGACCCAGTACTTC	CAIRRLEGRQETQYF
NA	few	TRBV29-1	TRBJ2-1	TGCAGCGTAGATTCAGTCGGGTCCTACAATGAGCAGTTCTTC	CSVDSVGSYNEQFF
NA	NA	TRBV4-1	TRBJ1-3	TGCGCCAGCAGCCAAGTCTACAAGAACTCTGGAAACACCATATATTTT	CASSQVYKNSGNTIYF
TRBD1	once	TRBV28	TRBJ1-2	TGTGCCAGCTCAAAAGGACAGGCGACCTTCTATGGCTACACCTTC	CASSKGQATFYGYTF
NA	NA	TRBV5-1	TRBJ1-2	TGCGCCAGCAGCTTGAATCGGGGAGGCTATGGCTACACCTTC	CASSLNRGGYGYTF